The present TCR beta chain was sequenced within a study of type 1 regulatory T cells. About this clonotype itself: No antigen is known for it.

V was pared by 9 bases and J by 4 bases, with 7 bases of the junction left unmatched. From germline, CDR1 is KGHDR and CDR2 SFDVKD. The CDR3 is 14 residues long. MiXCR was run by TCRdb on the reads, yielding one entry per CDR3 protein. The table shows 55,000 to 65,000 distinct CDR3 sequences, with 55% to 65% occurring only once. The source material was cultured non-Tr1 T cells, either the whole culture or a sorted T cell fraction (not recorded which). This sequence joins TRBV24-1 and TRBJ1-2; 10 bases agree with TRBD1. The sequence was obtained from a human donor in good health. This CDR3 is CATGSGTGAYGYTF. DNA of the CDR3: TGTGCCACCGGATCCGGGACAGGGGCCTATGGCTACACCTTC.